Reported below is one TCR beta chain. Its binding antigen is unknown. Base qualities are missing; no much larger clone stands one base away. The source of the sample is a study of shared clonotypes between healthy human individuals (dated by TCRdb to about 2020). The study in broad terms: The cohort included three men and a couple of women between 18 and 49 years of age. For each donor, CD4 naive and CD4 memory were each given three plates, CD8 naive was given two plates, and CD8 memory was given one plate. Blood TCR repertoires of a handful of healthy adults were deeply sequenced to estimate repertoire size and the extent of clonotype sharing between individuals. To increase sequencing depth and limit assay-specific biases, TCR repertoire library preparation and sequencing were carried out by different laboratories using diverse techniques. Leukapheresis yielded between about 0.8 and 8.9 billion PBMCs per donor.

Donors were healthy HIV-negative adults with no recently reported acute infections or vaccinations. Every donor was a Caucasian adult living in Nashville, Tennessee, USA. CD4+ T cells were enriched by magnetic negative selection, after which naive cells were positively selected on CD45RA and the negative fraction was taken as the memory subset. Blood was collected by leukapheresis, and PBMCs were isolated by Ficoll-Histopaque density gradient centrifugation and then cryopreserved in liquid nitrogen vapor phase. Analytical flow cytometry was used to check the purity and quantity of each magnetically sorted T cell population. Genomic DNA was isolated from every sorted fraction and measured by UV absorbance on a Nanodrop 2000c. What the study reported, not specific to this receptor: Estimated clonotype richness was generally larger for naive than for memory subsets. Sampling was restricted to blood, and TCR repertoires in tissues likely differ from the TCR repertoires found in blood. Rarefaction of sorted-subset datasets indicated incomplete sequencing despite the large sequencing depth. Compared with non-shared clonotypes, clonotypes shared by all four sorted-subset donors had higher generation probabilities. Because the study included only a small number of donors, the genetic and exposure-history diversity represented was limited. When four donors were compared, the shared fraction of clonotypes was roughly 5% for naive CD4, around 3.6% for naive CD8, 2% to 2.5% for memory CD4, and 0.35% to 0.5% for memory CD8. Pairwise subsampling led to the expectation that sequencing depth would affect the degree of clonotype sharing among donors.

Using the deep immunoSEQ assay, multiplex PCR amplified TCR CDR3 regions from genomic DNA. Extracted genomic DNA from each cell subset was distributed evenly across all wells of several immunoSEQ 96-well plates, and each plate was treated as a replicate. Each replicate PCR for sorted subsets received about 200 ng genomic DNA, equal to about 30,000 T cell genomes. Purified libraries were quantified with a Qubit 3.0 fluorometer, sized on a Bioanalyzer 2100, and re-quantified with the KAPA Library Quantification kit. Every immunoSEQ 96-well plate was sequenced on a dedicated single-read 150-cycle Illumina NextSeq 550 flow cell. For the original study's pipeline: Because the immunoSEQ output included only junctional sequences and no quality scores, the filtering could not be the same as the filtering used for full-length reads. To assign V/J genes and CDR3, sequences were annotated using PyIR, a Python wrapper for IgBLAST v1.9, with IMGT germline references. Reads were removed for weak V/J assignments (E-value above 1e-6), missing CDR3, stop codons, out-of-frame junctions, or ambiguous translated residues. V3J clonotypes were defined by identical inferred V gene, J gene, and CDR3 amino acid sequence. To compute the percentage overlap between repertoires, the number of shared unique clonotypes was divided by the size of the smaller repertoire. Repertoire richness was assessed with RTK rarefaction, the Chao1 estimator, and Recon v2.1 estimates of unobserved clonotypes. Generation probabilities were computed with OLGA for all TCRbeta clonotypes obtained by the gDNA method from several donors. TCRdb carries this immuneACCESS record with in-frame sequences only. Its versions omit some clonotypes, under half of them owing to an unresolved V gene in the studies checked, with the rest unexplained. Clone size and the V and J calls come from that table; the DNA yielded D and trimming. This sample is represented by some 1,100,000 clones; around three quarters of them were singletons. Jointly, the top ten make up approximately 0.5% of the sample.

V sheds 2 bases and J sheds 7 bases, leaving 14 bases between their ends. CDR1 and CDR2 (SGHTA, FQGTGA) derive from the germline V gene. The CDR3 spans 15 residues, from the cysteine through the phenylalanine. Left in the record is the CDR3 DNA by itself, 45 bases read in frame from the first base. The source is a man between 18 and 29 years old in good health. Some clones in this sample may be carry-over from other donors' samples. The receptor chain draws on TRBV7-3 and TRBJ2-2; confidence is insufficient to name the D gene. The material sequenced was memory CD4+ T cells from PBMCs. Sample cell subset or site, as interpreted from the label and publication: CD45RA-negative fraction. CDR3 protein: CASSLGSRENGELFF. The sequenced DNA: TGTGCCAGCAGCTTAGGTTCAAGGGAAAACGGGGAGCTGTTTTTT.